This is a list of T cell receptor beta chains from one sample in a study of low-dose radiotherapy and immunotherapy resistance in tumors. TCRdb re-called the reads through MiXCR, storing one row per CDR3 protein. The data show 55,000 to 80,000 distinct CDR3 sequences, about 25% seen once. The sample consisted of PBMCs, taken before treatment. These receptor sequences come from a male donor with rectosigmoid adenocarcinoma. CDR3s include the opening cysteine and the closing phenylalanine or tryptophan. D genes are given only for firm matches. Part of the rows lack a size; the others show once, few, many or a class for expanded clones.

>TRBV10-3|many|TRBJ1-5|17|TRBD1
TGTGCCATCAGTGATCCCCAGGGGGGATCGGGCAATCAGCCCCAGCATTTT
CAISDPQGGSGNQPQHF
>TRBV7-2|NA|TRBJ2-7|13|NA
TGTGCCAGCCGGGACTTTCCCACCGGGGAGCAGTACTTC
CASRDFPTGEQYF
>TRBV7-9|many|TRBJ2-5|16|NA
TGTGCCAGCAGCTTAGATCGTGAGGACATTCAAGAGACCCAGTACTTC
CASSLDREDIQETQYF
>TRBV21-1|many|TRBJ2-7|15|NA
TGTGCCAGCACTCCTTGGGACAGACGTTACTACGAGCAGTACTTC
CASTPWDRRYYEQYF
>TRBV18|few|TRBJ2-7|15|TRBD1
TGTGCCAGCTCAGCCGGGACAGGGGGCACGGGCGAGCAGTACTTC
CASSAGTGGTGEQYF
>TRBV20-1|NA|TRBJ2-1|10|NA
TGCAGTGCCAGAGGGGATGAGCAGTTCTTC
CSARGDEQFF
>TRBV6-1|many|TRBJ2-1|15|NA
TGCGCCAGCAGTGAGTCTCGACGGGTTGGGAGTGAGCAGTTCTTC
CASSESRRVGSEQFF
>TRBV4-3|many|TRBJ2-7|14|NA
TGCGCCAGCAGCCGACTACAGGGAGGCTACGAGCAGTACTTC
CASSRLQGGYEQYF
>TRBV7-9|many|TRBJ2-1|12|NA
TGTGCCAGCAGCCTGGATATGTATGAGCAGTTCTTC
CASSLDMYEQFF
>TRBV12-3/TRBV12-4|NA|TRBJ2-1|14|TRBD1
TGTGCCAGCAGCCAAATGACAGGGACGGATGAGCAGTTCTTC
CASSQMTGTDEQFF
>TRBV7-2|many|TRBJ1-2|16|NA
TGTGCCAGCAGCTTAGTATCAGGGATCCTAAACTATGGCTACACCTTC
CASSLVSGILNYGYTF
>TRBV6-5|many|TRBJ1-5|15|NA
TGTGCCAGCAGCTCTCAGGGAAGGACAAAACAGCCCCAGCATTTT
CASSSQGRTKQPQHF
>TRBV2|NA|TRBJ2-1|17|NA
TGTGCCAGCAGTGAAGCTCAGCTGGGCCCTGCTTATAATGAGCAGTTCTTC
CASSEAQLGPAYNEQFF
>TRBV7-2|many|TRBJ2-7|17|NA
TGTGCCAGCAGCCGAGCCCTTGACAGCTCTAGCTCCTACGAGCAGTACTTC
CASSRALDSSSSYEQYF
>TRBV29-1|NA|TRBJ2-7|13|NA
TGCAGCGTTGCGGACGGAGCAGCCTACGAGCAGTACTTC
CSVADGAAYEQYF
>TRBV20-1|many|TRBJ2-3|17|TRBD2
TGCAGTGCTAGAGACCCCGGGGGGGGGGAAAGCACAGATACGCAGTATTTT
CSARDPGGGESTDTQYF
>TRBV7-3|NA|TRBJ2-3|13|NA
TGTGCCAGCAGCTTGGGAACCACAGATACGCAGTATTTT
CASSLGTTDTQYF
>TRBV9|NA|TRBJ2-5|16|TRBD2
TGTGCCAGCAGCGTAGATCCGGCTAGCGGGAGCGAGACCCAGTACTTC
CASSVDPASGSETQYF
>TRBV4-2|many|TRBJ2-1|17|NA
TGTGCCAGCAGCCCCCACTCATCCGACAGTTCCTACAATGAGCAGTTCTTC
CASSPHSSDSSYNEQFF
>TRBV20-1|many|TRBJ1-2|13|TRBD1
TGCAGGGCCGGGACAGGGCCTAACTATGGCTACACCTTC
CRAGTGPNYGYTF
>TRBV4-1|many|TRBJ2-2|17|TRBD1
TGCGCCAGCAGCCAAGGTGGCAGGACAGGGTACACCGGGGAGCTGTTTTTT
CASSQGGRTGYTGELFF
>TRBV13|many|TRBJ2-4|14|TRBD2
TGTGCCAGCACCCCGGGGGGGACTAGCAACATTCAGTACTTC
CASTPGGTSNIQYF
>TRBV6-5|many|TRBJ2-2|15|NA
TGTGCCAGCAGTCACTGGGGCGTTGACACCGGGGAGCTGTTTTTT
CASSHWGVDTGELFF
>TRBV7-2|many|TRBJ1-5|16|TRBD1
TGTGCCAGCAGGGGGACAGGGGGTGGGGGCAATCAGCCCCAGCATTTT
CASRGTGGGGNQPQHF
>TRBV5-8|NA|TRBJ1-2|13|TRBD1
TGTGCCAGCAGCTCCGGACAGGGGGCTGGCTACACCTTC
CASSSGQGAGYTF
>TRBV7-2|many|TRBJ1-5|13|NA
TGTGCCAGCAGCTCGGGAGGTCTCTTACCCCAGCATTTT
CASSSGGLLPQHF
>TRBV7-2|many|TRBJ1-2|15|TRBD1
TGTGCCAGCAGCTTAGGTGGGACAGGGAACCTGGGCTACACCTTC
CASSLGGTGNLGYTF
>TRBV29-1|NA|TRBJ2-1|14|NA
TGCAGCGTTGCTGTCCTAGCAGTTTACAATGAGCAGTTCTTC
CSVAVLAVYNEQFF
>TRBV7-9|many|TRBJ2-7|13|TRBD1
TGTGCCAGCAGCTTACAGGACAGGATTGAGCAGTACTTC
CASSLQDRIEQYF
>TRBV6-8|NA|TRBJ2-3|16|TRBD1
TGTGCCAGCAGTTACTCTGGGACAGGGGTCACAGATACGCAGTATTTT
CASSYSGTGVTDTQYF
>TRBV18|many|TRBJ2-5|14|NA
TGTGCCAGTTGCCTTCCGGGGGACGAAGAGACCCAGTACTTC
CASCLPGDEETQYF
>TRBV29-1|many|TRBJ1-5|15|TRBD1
TGCAGCGTTGAATTAGGGGGCAGTAGCAATCAGCCCCAGCATTTT
CSVELGGSSNQPQHF
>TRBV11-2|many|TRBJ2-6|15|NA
TGTGCCAGCAGCTTAGTTGGGGCCCAGGCCAACGTCCTGACTTTC
CASSLVGAQANVLTF
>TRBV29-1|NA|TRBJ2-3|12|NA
TGCAGCAGCCTTGGGGGCACAGATACGCAGTATTTT
CSSLGGTDTQYF
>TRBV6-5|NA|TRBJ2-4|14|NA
TGTGCCAGCAGTGAAGGGCAGCTTAAAAACATTCAGTACTTC
CASSEGQLKNIQYF
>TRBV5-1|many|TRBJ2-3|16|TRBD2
TGCGCCAGCAGCTTTTTAGCGGGAGGGGTAGCAGATACGCAGTATTTT
CASSFLAGGVADTQYF
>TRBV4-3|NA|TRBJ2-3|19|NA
TGCGCCAGCAGCCAAGATAGACCCGTCCGGCGCCCACGTGCAGATACGCAGTATTTT
CASSQDRPVRRPRADTQYF
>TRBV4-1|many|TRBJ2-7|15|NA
TGCGCCAGCAGCCAAGGATCAACAGCTACCTACGAGCAGTACTTC
CASSQGSTATYEQYF
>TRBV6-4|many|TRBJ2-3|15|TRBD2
TGTGCCAGCAGCGCAACTAGCGGGAGCACAGATACGCAGTATTTT
CASSATSGSTDTQYF
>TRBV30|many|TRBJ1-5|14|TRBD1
TGTGCCTGGAGTGTGGGACAGGTCAATCAGCCCCAGCATTTT
CAWSVGQVNQPQHF
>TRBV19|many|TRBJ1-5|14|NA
TGTGCCAGTAGCAACCTGAGGGGGGCTCAGCCCCAGCATTTT
CASSNLRGAQPQHF
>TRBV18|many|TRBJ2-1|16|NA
TGTGCCAGCTCACCCCCCTCTAGCTACGGCTACAATGAGCAGTTCTTC
CASSPPSSYGYNEQFF
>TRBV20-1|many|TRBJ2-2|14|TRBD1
TGCAGTGCCCGGGACAGGGGGAACACCGGGGAGCTGTTTTTT
CSARDRGNTGELFF
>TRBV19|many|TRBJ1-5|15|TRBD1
TGTGCCAGTAGTATTTGGACAGGGCCAGATCAGCCCCAGCATTTT
CASSIWTGPDQPQHF